Presented here are 11 T cell receptor beta chains from one specimen sequenced in a study of blood T cell repertoires in COVID-19. Some clones are missing from TCRdb's copy, which holds only in-frame ones; the method was immunoSEQ multiplex PCR. The profile shows approximately 190,000 clones, approximately 90% of them singletons. The sequenced material came from PBMCs or T cells enriched from blood (not recorded which). The receptors derive from a middle-aged woman in a cohort exposed to, infected with or recovered from COVID-19 (not recorded which).

This chain joins TRBV29-1 and TRBJ1-1, with 9 bases fitting TRBD1. The CDR3 is made up of 13 amino acids. Germline V gene lookup returns CDR1 SQVTM and CDR2 ANQGSEA. Trimming removed 6 bases from V and 6 bases from J; junction bases left unmatched: 8. CDR3 nucleotide sequence: TGCAGCGTCCCCGGACAGGGGATCGCTGAAGCTTTCTTT. The encoded protein is CSVPGQGIAEAFF.

This clone was detected only once. The chain joins TRBV7-9 to TRBJ1-1; TRBD1 might be the D (5 bases). Trimming removed 1 base at V and 0 bases at J, with 9 bases between. CDR1 is SEHNR, CDR2 FQNEAQ, per germline (reference sequence). The CDR3 runs to 15 residues. CDR3 DNA: TGTGCCAGCAGCTTAGGCGGGGGGATGAACACTGAAGCTTTCTTT. Protein: CASSLGGGMNTEAFF. The entire variable domain, with the rest obtained from reference TRBV7-9 and TRBJ1-1, is as follows: DTGVSQNPRHKITKRGQNVTFRCDPISEHNRLYWYRQTLGQGPEFLTYFQNEAQLEKSRLLSDRFSAERPKGSFSTLEIQRTEQGDSAMYLCASSLGGGMNTEAFFGQGTRLTVV.

CDR3 region: CASSEIATSGSLDEQFF. The CDR3 nucleotides read TGTGCCAGCAGCGAAATTGCGACTAGCGGGAGTTTAGATGAGCAGTTCTTC. The chain uses TRBV7-6 and TRBJ2-1; 12 bases line up with TRBD2. Germline V CDR1 and CDR2: SGHVS, FNYEAQ. The CDR3 sequence is 17 residues long. The trim removed 5 bases at V and 8 bases at J, leaving 13 bases unmatched.

This sequence joins TRBV7-2 and TRBJ1-1; D is uncertain. Trimming cost V 0 bases and J 5 bases, with 13 bases left between them. This CDR3 has 15 residues. Germline values: CDR1 SGHTA, CDR2 FQGNSA. The CDR3 loop reads CASSLAVGRRTEAFF. Written as DNA, the CDR3 is TGTGCCAGCAGCTTAGCTGTGGGGAGGAGAACTGAAGCTTTCTTT.

The V gene is TRBV27, the J gene TRBJ1-3, with D perhaps TRBD1 (5 bases). This CDR3 comprises 14 residues. V lost 3 bases to trimming and J lost 4 bases, with 10 bases between them. CDR1 and CDR2 (germline): MNHEY, SMNVEV (reference sequence). CDR3 DNA sequence: TGTGCCAGCAGTTTTGGGGCAGGCGGAAACACCATATATTTT. Residues: CASSFGAGGNTIYF.

V and J are TRBV11-2 and TRBJ1-1; the D is unclear. The CDR3 runs 12 residues. Germline lookup yields CDR1 SGHAT and CDR2 FQNNGV. V dropped 2 bases and J dropped 5 bases, with 6 bases sitting between them. The CDR3 DNA follows: TGTGCCAGCAGCTTATTTATAACTGAAGCTTTCTTT. Amino acids: CASSLFITEAFF. The whole variable domain, remainder taken from reference TRBV11-2 and TRBJ1-1, is EAGVAQSPRYKIIEKRQSVAFWCNPISGHATLYWYQQILGQGPKLLIQFQNNGVVDDSQLPKDRFSAERLKGVDSTLKIQPAKLEDSAVYLCASSLFITEAFFGQGTRLTVV.

The J gene is TRBJ1-2, the V gene TRBV20-1; D is unclear. The CDR3 is made up of 11 amino acids. Trimming removed 3 bases from V and 3 bases from J, with 5 bases in between. Germline V gene lookup returns CDR1 DFQATT and CDR2 SNEGSKA (reference sequence). In DNA form, the CDR3 reads TGCAGTGCTAGCGGGGACTATGGCTACACCTTC. Translation gives CSASGDYGYTF.

The chain recombines TRBV6-5 with TRBJ2-7; D unresolved. Germline CDR1 is MNHEY and CDR2 is SVGAGI. Trimming removed 6 bases from V and 0 bases from J, with 12 bases in between. The CDR3 runs 14 residues. CDR3 residues: CASSAEVFSYEQYF. The CDR3, as DNA: TGTGCCAGCAGCGCGGAAGTTTTCTCCTACGAGCAGTACTTC.

This clone was observed at least ten times. CDR3 in DNA: TGCGCCAGCAGCCAAGTGGACAGCCTAGGGTCCTACGAGCAGTACTTC. This gives the protein CASSQVDSLGSYEQYF. The rearrangement uses TRBV4-1 and TRBJ2-7; tentative D call: TRBD1 (6 bases). Germline V gene lookup returns CDR1 MGHRA and CDR2 YSYEKL. Trimming pared 1 base from V and 1 base from J, leaving 14 bases between. The CDR3 is made up of 16 amino acids.

The chain has TRBV7-8 and TRBJ2-1, with D perhaps matching TRBD1 (6 bases). The CDR3 totals 16 residues. Per germline, CDR1 SGHVS and CDR2 FQNEAQ. V was cut by 6 bases and J by 6 bases, with 21 bases left in between. This chain's CDR3 is CASSFKTGREGNEQFF. The CDR3 DNA follows: TGTGCCAGCAGTTTTAAGACAGGCAGAGAGGGCAATGAGCAGTTCTTC.

This sequence joins TRBV25-1 and TRBJ2-7, with D perhaps matching TRBD1 (6 bases). The V end lost 6 bases, the J end lost 4 bases, and 13 bases lay between the germline ends. Germline CDR1 is MGHDK and CDR2 is SYGVNS. CDR3 size: 13 residues. CDR3 DNA: TGTGCCAGCAGCACAGCAGGACAGTACGAGCAGTACTTC. Residues: CASSTAGQYEQYF.